These 23 T cell receptor beta chains originate from one sample sequenced in a study of T-cell memory formation after mild COVID-19. MiXCR, applied by TCRdb to the 5' RACE reads, yields one record per CDR3 protein. The sample carries 250,000 to 350,000 distinct CDR3 sequences, roughly a fifth recorded once. Source material: PBMCs or a T cell subset sorted from them (not recorded which). The receptors here all came from a man in his late teens or twenties who had mild COVID-19 (a few samples of this study predate the infection). Cell type and time point are not known.

The chain joins TRBV7-3 to TRBJ2-3; D unclear. Germline-derived CDR1 and CDR2 are SGHTA and FQGTGA. This CDR3 is built from 12 residues. V was shortened by 3 bases and J by 9 bases, with 10 bases between the two germline ends. CDR3 protein: CASSLLSGTQYF. CDR3 nucleotide sequence: TGTGCCAGCAGCTTGCTTTCCGGGACGCAGTATTTT.

This clonotype showed up just a few times. V gene TRBV4-3 combines with J gene TRBJ1-5; D is uncertain. Trimming pared 0 bases from V and 5 bases from J, leaving 14 bases between. Germline CDR1 and CDR2: LGHNA and YSLEER. The CDR3 covers 16 residues. The CDR3 region has the DNA TGCGCCAGCAGCCAAGATCGTGGTGGAGGACATCAGCCCCAGCATTTT. It codes for CASSQDRGGGHQPQHF.

The table lists this clonotype with a few counts. The V gene is TRBV10-3, the J gene TRBJ2-3, with 8 bases matching TRBD2. The CDR3 spans 18 residues. Unmatched junction bases numbered 13, after V lost 3 bases and J lost 2 bases. Germline V gene sequence: CDR1 ENHRY, CDR2 SYGVKD. The CDR3 region has the DNA TGTGCCATCAGTGACCCCTCAGGAACGCGGGGGGTCACAGATACGCAGTATTTT. The encoded protein is CAISDPSGTRGVTDTQYF.

This rearrangement joins TRBV9 to TRBJ2-2; 10 nucleotides align to TRBD2. The CDR3 loop spans 16 amino acids. From germline, CDR1 is SGDLS and CDR2 YYNGEE. V lost 3 bases and J lost 4; bases outside the gene matches: 6. The chain's CDR3 is CASSAERGGITGELFF. Here the CDR3 DNA reads TGTGCCAGCAGCGCAGAGCGGGGGGGCATCACCGGGGAGCTGTTTTTT. Complete variable domain (other parts from reference TRBV9 and TRBJ2-2): DSGVTQTPKHLITATGQRVTLRCSPRSGDLSVYWYQQSLDQGLQFLIQYYNGEERAKGNILERFSAQQFPDLHSELNLSSLELGDSALYFCASSAERGGITGELFFGEGSRLTVL.

This chain uses TRBV24-1 with TRBJ2-1, with D perhaps TRBD2 (6 bases). CDR1 and CDR2 (germline): KGHDR, SFDVKD. V lost 8 bases, J lost 7 bases, and 17 bases lay in between. The CDR3 totals 14 residues. The CDR3 protein is CATMARGLNNEQFF. The CDR3 DNA follows: TGTGCCACCATGGCGCGGGGACTGAATAATGAGCAGTTCTTC.

Only a few counts were recorded for this clonotype. The chain couples TRBV7-2 to TRBJ2-3; 7 bases fit TRBD2. CDR1 and CDR2 from the germline V gene are SGHTA and FQGNSA. The junction had 14 bases not matched to a gene; V was cut back by 7 bases and J by 4 bases. CDR3 length: 16 amino acids. As DNA, the CDR3 is TGTGCCAGCACCCCCCGGCGCGGGGGAGTTGCAGATACGCAGTATTTT. As protein: CASTPRRGGVADTQYF.

This clonotype was seen repeatedly, ten times or more. The chain has TRBV20-1 and TRBJ2-3; unclear D gene. The germline V and J ends were trimmed by 5 bases and 2 bases, with 8 bases remaining between them. Germline CDR1 DFQATT, CDR2 SNEGSKA (reference sequence). This CDR3 has 12 amino acids. The CDR3 DNA reads TGCAGTGCTGAAAGGTCCACAGATACGCAGTATTTT. Encoded protein: CSAERSTDTQYF.

This clonotype was observed a few times. V gene TRBV4-3 combines with J gene TRBJ2-3; the match to TRBD1 covers 9 bases. The CDR3 totals 15 residues. Per germline, CDR1 LGHNA and CDR2 YSLEER. V lost 1 base, J lost 3 bases, and 2 bases stayed unmatched. CDR3 protein: CASSQGQGGTDTQYF. In DNA, the CDR3 is TGCGCCAGCAGCCAAGGACAGGGGGGAACAGATACGCAGTATTTT.

This clonotype appeared a few times. J is TRBJ1-2 and V is TRBV20-1, with unresolved D. Germline lookup yields CDR1 DFQATT and CDR2 SNEGSKA (reference sequence). Trimming cost V 0 bases and J 6 bases, with 14 bases left between them. The CDR3 runs 14 residues. The CDR3 DNA follows: TGCAGTGCTAGAGACATTTGGACGGTTGATGGCTACACCTTC. As protein: CSARDIWTVDGYTF.

This clonotype appeared many times. This rearrangement joins TRBV12-3 or TRBV12-4 to TRBJ2-2, with D perhaps being TRBD1 or TRBD2 (5 bases each). The CDR3 sequence is 15 residues long. Deletions cut 5 bases from V and 2 bases from J, with 12 bases between. CDR3 in amino acids: CASSHGAFNTGELFF. Written as DNA, the CDR3 is TGTGCCAGCAGTCACGGGGCCTTCAACACCGGGGAGCTGTTTTTT.

This rearrangement joins TRBV7-9 to TRBJ2-2, with no clear D. CDR1 SEHNR and CDR2 FQNEAQ come from the germline V gene (reference sequence). V shed 3 bases and J shed 7 bases, with 18 bases lying between them. The CDR3 totals 16 residues. Here the CDR3 reads CASSLSSSGLGGELFF. In DNA, the CDR3 is TGTGCCAGCAGCTTGTCCTCTAGTGGGCTCGGCGGGGAGCTGTTTTTT. Filled out from reference TRBV7-9 and TRBJ2-2, the complete variable domain reads DTGVSQNPRHKITKRGQNVTFRCDPISEHNRLYWYRQTLGQGPEFLTYFQNEAQLEKSRLLSDRFSAERPKGSFSTLEIQRTEQGDSAMYLCASSLSSSGLGGELFFGEGSRLTVL.

This clonotype was seen repeatedly, ten times or more. CDR3 DNA: TGTGCCAGCAGTTGGGACAGGGGGTATGAGCAGTTCTTC. It codes for CASSWDRGYEQFF. The chain uses TRBV12-3 or TRBV12-4 and TRBJ2-1; 11 bases line up with TRBD1. CDR3 length: 13 residues. The J segment lost 8 bases and the V segment lost 4 bases, leaving 1 base of the junction unmatched.

CDR3 bases: TGTGCCAGCAGCCCGCGAGCGAGATACCCAGATACGCAGTATTTT. As protein: CASSPRARYPDTQYF. The J gene is TRBJ2-3, the V gene TRBV7-3; D gene ambiguous. CDR1 and CDR2 (germline): SGHTA, FQGTGA. Trimming took off 5 bases at V and 4 bases at J, with 16 bases between the two ends. The CDR3 is made up of 15 amino acids.

The chain joins TRBV24-1 to TRBJ1-5; D gene unclear. The V gene lost 6 bases and the J gene lost 0 bases, with 8 bases spanning the gap. Looked up from germline, CDR1 is KGHDR and CDR2 is SFDVKD. CDR3 length: 14 residues. The CDR3 loop reads CATSSRDSNQPQHF. CDR3 bases: TGTGCCACCAGTAGCAGAGATAGCAATCAGCCCCAGCATTTT.

The chain joins TRBV10-3 to TRBJ2-7; TRBD1 matches at 7 bases. V was clipped by 10 bases and J by 3 bases; unmatched bases: 6. The CDR3 length is 12 residues. Germline CDR1 ENHRY, CDR2 SYGVKD. In DNA, the CDR3 is TGTGCCACCGGACAGGCGCACTACGAGCAGTACGTC. As protein: CATGQAHYEQYV.

This clonotype was seen only a few times. V gene TRBV6-2 or TRBV6-3 combines with J gene TRBJ2-7; 9 bases align to TRBD2. Germline V lookup: CDR1 MNHEY, CDR2 SVGEGT. The CDR3 loop spans 14 amino acids. V was clipped by 4 bases and J by 6 bases; unmatched bases: 7. CDR3 in amino acids: CASSSSGATGEQYV. The DNA of the CDR3 is TGTGCCAGCAGTTCTAGCGGGGCAACGGGCGAGCAGTACGTC.

This clonotype showed up just a few times. This chain uses TRBV18 with TRBJ2-3; 7 nucleotides agree with TRBD2. Germline V CDR1 and CDR2: KGHSH, LQKENI. The CDR3 has 15 amino acids. The V segment lost 0 bases and the J segment 9 bases; nucleotides outside the gene matches: 9. As DNA, the CDR3 is TGTGCCAGCTCACCACCGTCTCAGGGAGGGGAGACGCAGTATTTT. This codes for CASSPPSQGGETQYF.

This clonotype was observed many times. This rearrangement joins TRBV7-9 to TRBJ1-1, with D hard to call. The CDR3 runs 11 residues. V was trimmed by 5 bases and J by 4 bases, leaving 5 bases between them. Germline V gene lookup returns CDR1 SEHNR and CDR2 FQNEAQ (reference sequence). Here the CDR3 reads CASSQLTEAFF. The CDR3 region has the DNA TGTGCCAGCAGCCAGCTCACTGAAGCTTTCTTT.

The chain recombines TRBV4-2 with TRBJ2-5, with 7 bases aligning to TRBD2. This CDR3 contains 15 residues. The J segment lost 5 bases and the V segment lost 4 bases, leaving 10 bases of the junction unmatched. Germline V lookup: CDR1 LGHNA, CDR2 YNFKEQ. CDR3 bases: TGTGCCAGCAGCCTACCGGAGCGGGGAGAGGAGACCCAGTACTTC. It translates to CASSLPERGEETQYF.

The rearrangement joins TRBV4-1 to TRBJ2-7, with a tentative D call TRBD2 (6 bases). The germline V and J ends were trimmed by 1 base and 7 bases, with 11 bases remaining between them. The V gene's germline CDR1 is MGHRA and CDR2 YSYEKL. The CDR3 loop spans 13 amino acids. The CDR3 loop reads CASSQVAEGEQYF. Written as DNA, the CDR3 is TGCGCCAGCAGCCAAGTCGCGGAGGGGGAGCAGTACTTC.

The chain couples TRBV7-6 to TRBJ2-3; 14 positions agree with TRBD2. Germline CDR1 SGHVS, CDR2 FNYEAQ. Trimming removed 5 bases from V and 1 base from J; junction bases left unmatched: 5. The CDR3 length is 17 residues. The CDR3 sequence is CASSLRTSGGRTDTQYF. The DNA of the CDR3 is TGTGCCAGCAGCCTGCGGACTAGCGGGGGGCGCACAGATACGCAGTATTTT.

The chain uses TRBV7-9 and TRBJ1-1; 8 nucleotides agree with TRBD1. V lost 5 bases, J lost 5 bases, and 7 bases stayed unmatched. Germline V gives CDR1 SEHNR, CDR2 FQNEAQ (reference sequence). The CDR3 is made up of 14 amino acids. For the CDR3, the DNA is TGTGCCAGCAGCCCCCAGGGGGCATTAACTGAAGCTTTCTTT. Its translation is CASSPQGALTEAFF.

In DNA, the CDR3 is TGTGCCATCAGTCGAACGCGGGGGGCAACAGGGGACACAGATACGCAGTATTTT. Translation gives CAISRTRGATGDTDTQYF. This chain joins TRBV10-3 and TRBJ2-3; perhaps TRBD2 as D (8 bases). The CDR3 has 18 amino acids. V lost 5 bases and J 2 bases, leaving 23 bases between the germline ends. The germline V gene has CDR1 ENHRY and CDR2 SYGVKD.